This TCR beta chain appears in the sequencing data of a study of cytomegalovirus exposure and HLA in healthy donors. This CDR3 has 12 residues. V was trimmed by 7 bases and J by 5 bases, leaving 14 bases between them. Looked up from germline, CDR1 is SQVTM and CDR2 is ANQGSEA. TCRdb's table, derived via immunoSEQ multiplex PCR, lists solely in-frame clones and lacks some. The top ten hold 2% to 2.5% of the sample, which has some 170,000 clones, 70% to 90% seen once. Among the approximately 130 subjects of the validation cohort, separate from the approximately 700-subject first cohort, were the donors. Of note for this clone: Its antigen remains unknown.

Study outcomes and limitations: That first-cohort TCR clusters tended to co-occur in the 120 or so validation repertoires was found in a later analysis. Some TCR beta chains (roughly 150 of them) were listed as cytomegalovirus-associated. Specificity of three CMV-associated chains for CMV antigens was verified in vitro.

This clonotype was obtained from a man between 25 and 39 years old in good health and CMV-seropositive. The sample comprised PBMCs. The chain has TRBV29-1 and TRBJ2-5; D might be TRBD1 (6 bases). The CDR3 here is CSGTAGVETQYF. The CDR3, as DNA: TGCAGCGGTACCGCAGGGGTGGAGACCCAGTACTTC.